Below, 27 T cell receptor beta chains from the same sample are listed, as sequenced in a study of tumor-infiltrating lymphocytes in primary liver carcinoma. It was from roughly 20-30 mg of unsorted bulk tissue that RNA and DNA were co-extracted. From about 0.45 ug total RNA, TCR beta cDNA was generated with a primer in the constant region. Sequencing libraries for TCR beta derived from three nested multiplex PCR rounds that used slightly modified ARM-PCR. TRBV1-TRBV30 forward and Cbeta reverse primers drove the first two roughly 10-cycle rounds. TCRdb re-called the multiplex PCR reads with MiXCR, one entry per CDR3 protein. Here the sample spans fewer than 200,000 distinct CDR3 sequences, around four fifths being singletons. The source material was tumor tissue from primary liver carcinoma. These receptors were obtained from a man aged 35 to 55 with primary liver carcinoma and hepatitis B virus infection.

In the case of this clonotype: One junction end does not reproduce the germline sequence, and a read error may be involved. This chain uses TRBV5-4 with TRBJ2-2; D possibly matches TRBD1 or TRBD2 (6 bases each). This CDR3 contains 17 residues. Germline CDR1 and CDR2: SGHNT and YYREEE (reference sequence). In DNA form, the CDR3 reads TGTGTCAGCAGCTTGGCAGGGCGGGACAAATCGACCGGGGAGCTGTTTTTT. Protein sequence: CVSSLAGRDKSTGELFF. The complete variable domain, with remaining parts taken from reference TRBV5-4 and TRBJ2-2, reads ETGVTQSPTHLIKTRGQQVTLRCSSQSGHNTVSWYQQALGQGPQFIFQYYREEENGRGNFPPRFSGLQFPNYSSELNVNALELDDSALYLCVSSLAGRDKSTGELFFGEGSRLTVL.

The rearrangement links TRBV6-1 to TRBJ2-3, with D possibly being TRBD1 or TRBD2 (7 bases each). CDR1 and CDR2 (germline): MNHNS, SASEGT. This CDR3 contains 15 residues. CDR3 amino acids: CVSSSGDSSTDTQYF. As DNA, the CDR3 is TGTGTCAGTAGCAGCGGGGACAGTAGCACAGATACGCAGTATTTT.

The CDR3, as DNA: TGCAGCGTTGCCATAGCTAGCGGCTACAATGAGCAGTTCTTC. Its protein product is CSVAIASGYNEQFF. This sequence joins TRBV29-1 and TRBJ2-1; 7 bases match TRBD2. Per the germline V gene, CDR1 is SQVTM and CDR2 is ANQGSEA. This CDR3 contains 14 residues. After removal of 4 bases from V and 3 bases from J, the junction contained 6 bases not matched to a gene.

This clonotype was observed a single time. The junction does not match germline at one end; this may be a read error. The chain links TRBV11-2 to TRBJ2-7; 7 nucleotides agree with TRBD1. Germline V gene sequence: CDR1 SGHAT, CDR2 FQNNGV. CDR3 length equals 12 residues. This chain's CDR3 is CANSLDRDEQYF. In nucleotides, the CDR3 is TGTGCCAACAGCCTCGACAGGGACGAGCAGTACTTC.

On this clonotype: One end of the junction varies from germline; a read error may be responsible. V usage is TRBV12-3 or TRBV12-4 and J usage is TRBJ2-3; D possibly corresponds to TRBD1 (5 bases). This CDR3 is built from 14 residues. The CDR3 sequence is CTSRPTGSGDTQYF. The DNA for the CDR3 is TGTACCAGCAGGCCTACAGGTTCAGGTGATACGCAGTATTTT.

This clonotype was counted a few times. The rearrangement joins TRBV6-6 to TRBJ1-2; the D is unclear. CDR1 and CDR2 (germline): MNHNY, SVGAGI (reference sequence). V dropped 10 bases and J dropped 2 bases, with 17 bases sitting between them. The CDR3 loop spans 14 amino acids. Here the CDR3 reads CANITGPRNYGYTF. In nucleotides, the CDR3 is TGTGCCAACATCACGGGTCCCAGGAACTATGGCTACACCTTC.

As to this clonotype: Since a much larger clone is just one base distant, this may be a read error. This chain's CDR3 is CVSRGANEQFF. For the CDR3, the DNA is TGTGTCTCCCGGGGGGCTAATGAGCAGTTCTTC. V gene TRBV30 combines with J gene TRBJ2-1; D might be TRBD2 (7 bases). Germline assignment: CDR1 GTSNPN and CDR2 SVGIG (reference sequence). The CDR3 is 11 amino acids.

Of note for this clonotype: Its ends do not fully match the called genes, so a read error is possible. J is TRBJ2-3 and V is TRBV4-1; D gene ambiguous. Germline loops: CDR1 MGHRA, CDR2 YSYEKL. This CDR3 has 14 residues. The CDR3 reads CASSRPHITVTQYF. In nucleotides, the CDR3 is TGCGCCAGCAGCCGCCCCCATATCACAGTTACGCAGTATTTT.

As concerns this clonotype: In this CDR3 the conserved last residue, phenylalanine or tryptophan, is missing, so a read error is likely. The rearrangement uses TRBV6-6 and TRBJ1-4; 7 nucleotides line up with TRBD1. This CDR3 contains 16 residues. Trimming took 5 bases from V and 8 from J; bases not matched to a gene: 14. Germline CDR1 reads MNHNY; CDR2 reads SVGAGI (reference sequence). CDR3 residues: CASSNRDSGRGEKLFS. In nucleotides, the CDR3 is TGTGCCAGCAGTAACAGGGACAGCGGGCGAGGCGAAAAACTGTTTTCT.

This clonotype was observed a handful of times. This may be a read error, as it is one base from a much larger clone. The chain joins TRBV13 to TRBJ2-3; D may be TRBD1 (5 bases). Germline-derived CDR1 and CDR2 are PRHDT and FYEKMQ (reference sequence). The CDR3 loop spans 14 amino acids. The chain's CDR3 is CASSTRVISDMQYF. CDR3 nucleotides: TGTGCCAGCAGCACCAGGGTTATTTCAGATATGCAGTATTTT. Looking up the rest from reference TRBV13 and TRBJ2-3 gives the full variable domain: AAGVIQSPRHLIKEKRETATLKCYPIPRHDTVYWYQQGPGQDPQFLISFYEKMQSDKGSIPDRFSAQQFSDYHSELNMSSLELGDSALYFCASSTRVISDMQYFGPGTRLTVL.

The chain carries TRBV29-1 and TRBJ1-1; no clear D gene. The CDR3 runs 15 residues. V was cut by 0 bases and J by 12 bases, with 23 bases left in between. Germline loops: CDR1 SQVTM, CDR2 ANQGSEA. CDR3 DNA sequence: TGCAGCGTTGAAGAGGGGTGGGGAATGAACACTAAAACTTTCTTT. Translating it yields CSVEEGWGMNTKTFF.

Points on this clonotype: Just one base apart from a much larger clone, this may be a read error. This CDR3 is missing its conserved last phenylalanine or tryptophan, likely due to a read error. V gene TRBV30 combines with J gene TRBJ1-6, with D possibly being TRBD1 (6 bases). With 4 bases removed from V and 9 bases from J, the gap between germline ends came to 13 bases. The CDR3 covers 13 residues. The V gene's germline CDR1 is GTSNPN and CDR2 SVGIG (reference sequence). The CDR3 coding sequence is TGTGCCTGGACCGGGACAAGCGGTTCACCCCTCCACATT. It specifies CAWTGTSGSPLHI.

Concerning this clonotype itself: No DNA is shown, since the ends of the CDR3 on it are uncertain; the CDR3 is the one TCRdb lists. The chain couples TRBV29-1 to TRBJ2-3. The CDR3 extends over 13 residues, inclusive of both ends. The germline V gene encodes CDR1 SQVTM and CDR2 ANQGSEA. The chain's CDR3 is CSVGLGSSDTHYF.

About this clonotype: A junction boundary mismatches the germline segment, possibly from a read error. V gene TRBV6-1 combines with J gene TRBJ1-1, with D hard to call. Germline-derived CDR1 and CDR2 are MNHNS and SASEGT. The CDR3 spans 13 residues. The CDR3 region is CVSSDRRNTGVSF. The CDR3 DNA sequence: TGTGTCAGCAGTGATCGTAGGAACACTGGAGTTTCCTTT.

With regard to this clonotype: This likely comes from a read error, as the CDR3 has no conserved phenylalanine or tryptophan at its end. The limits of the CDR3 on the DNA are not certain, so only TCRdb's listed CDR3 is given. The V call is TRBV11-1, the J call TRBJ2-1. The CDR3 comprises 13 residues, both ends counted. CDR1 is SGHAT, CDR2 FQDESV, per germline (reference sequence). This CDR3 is CASSPGAPNEQFL.

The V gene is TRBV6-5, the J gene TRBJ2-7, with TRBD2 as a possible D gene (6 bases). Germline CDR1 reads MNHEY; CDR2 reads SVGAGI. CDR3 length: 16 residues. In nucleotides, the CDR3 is TGTACTAGCAGTTACTGCCTCGGAGGGGAGGCCTACGAGCAGTACTTC. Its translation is CTSSYCLGGEAYEQYF.

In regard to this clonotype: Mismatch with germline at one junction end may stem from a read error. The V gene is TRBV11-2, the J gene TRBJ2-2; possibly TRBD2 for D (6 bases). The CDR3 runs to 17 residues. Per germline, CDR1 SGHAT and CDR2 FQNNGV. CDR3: CTSSLALGGANTGELFF. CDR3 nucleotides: TGTACCAGCAGCTTAGCATTAGGAGGGGCGAACACCGGGGAGCTGTTTTTT.

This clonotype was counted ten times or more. The CDR3 DNA follows: TGTGCCAGCAAAGACGGCGAGCAGTACTTC. It translates to CASKDGEQYF. The chain uses TRBV28 and TRBJ2-7; D not resolved. The V end was cut by 7 bases, the J end by 6 bases, with 7 bases between. The germline V gene has CDR1 MDHEN and CDR2 SYDVKM. CDR3 length equals 10 residues.

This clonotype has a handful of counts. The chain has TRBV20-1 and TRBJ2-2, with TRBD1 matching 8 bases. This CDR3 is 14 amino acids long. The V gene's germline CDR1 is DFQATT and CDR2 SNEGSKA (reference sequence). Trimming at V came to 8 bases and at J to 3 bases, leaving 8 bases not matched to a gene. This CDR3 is CSSPGQAHTGELFF. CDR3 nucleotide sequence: TGCAGTTCTCCGGGACAGGCCCACACCGGGGAGCTGTTTTTT.

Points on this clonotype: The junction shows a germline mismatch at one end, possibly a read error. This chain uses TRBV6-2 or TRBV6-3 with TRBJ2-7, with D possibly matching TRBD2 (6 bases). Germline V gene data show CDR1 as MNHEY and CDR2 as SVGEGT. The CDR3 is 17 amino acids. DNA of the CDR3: TGTTCCAGCACCCGCAATTTCGGGAGACAAAGAGCCTACGAGCAGTACTTC. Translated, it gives CSSTRNFGRQRAYEQYF.

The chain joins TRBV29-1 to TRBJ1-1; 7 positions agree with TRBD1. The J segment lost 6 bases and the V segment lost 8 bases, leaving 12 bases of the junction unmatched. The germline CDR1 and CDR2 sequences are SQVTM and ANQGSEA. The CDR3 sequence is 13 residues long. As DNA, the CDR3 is TGCAGCACTACGGGACAGCTGGTGGCTGAAGCTTTCTTT. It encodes CSTTGQLVAEAFF.

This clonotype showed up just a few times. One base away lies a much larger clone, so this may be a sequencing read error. CDR3 in amino acids: CASSLVFWEGRHLYNEQFF. Written as DNA, the CDR3 is TGCGCCAGCAGCTTGGTTTTTTGGGAGGGGCGTCATCTCTACAATGAGCAGTTCTTC. This chain joins TRBV5-1 and TRBJ2-1; 7 bases fit TRBD2. The CDR3 is 19 residues long. Germline CDR1 is SGHRS and CDR2 is YFSETQ. The ends lost 0 bases at V and 3 bases at J; junction bases unmatched: 15.

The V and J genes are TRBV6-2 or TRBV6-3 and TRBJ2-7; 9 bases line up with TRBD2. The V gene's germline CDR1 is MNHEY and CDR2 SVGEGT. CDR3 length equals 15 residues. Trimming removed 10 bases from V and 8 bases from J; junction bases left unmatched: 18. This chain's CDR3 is CANSTATSGGYKQYF. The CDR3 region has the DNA TGTGCCAACAGCACTGCGACTAGCGGAGGGTACAAGCAGTACTTC.

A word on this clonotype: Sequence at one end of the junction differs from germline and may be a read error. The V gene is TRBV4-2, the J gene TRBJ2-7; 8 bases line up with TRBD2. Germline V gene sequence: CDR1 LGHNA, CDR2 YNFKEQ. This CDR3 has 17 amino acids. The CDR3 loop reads CASCHAGGQFSSYDQYF. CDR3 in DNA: TGTGCCAGCTGCCATGCGGGGGGTCAGTTTAGCTCCTACGACCAGTACTTC.

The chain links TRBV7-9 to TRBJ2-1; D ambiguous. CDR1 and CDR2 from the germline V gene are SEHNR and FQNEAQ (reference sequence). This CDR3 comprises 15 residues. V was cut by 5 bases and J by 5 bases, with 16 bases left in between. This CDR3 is CASSDILSENNEQFF. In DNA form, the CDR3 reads TGTGCCAGCAGCGACATTTTATCCGAGAACAATGAGCAGTTCTTC.

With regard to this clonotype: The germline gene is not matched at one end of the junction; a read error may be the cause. The CDR3 spells CASNETWGAYNEQFF. CDR3 nucleotide sequence: TGTGCCAGCAATGAAACATGGGGCGCCTACAATGAGCAGTTCTTC. The chain links TRBV6-1 to TRBJ2-1; D might be TRBD1 (5 bases). Germline CDR1 MNHNS, CDR2 SASEGT. CDR3 size: 15 residues.

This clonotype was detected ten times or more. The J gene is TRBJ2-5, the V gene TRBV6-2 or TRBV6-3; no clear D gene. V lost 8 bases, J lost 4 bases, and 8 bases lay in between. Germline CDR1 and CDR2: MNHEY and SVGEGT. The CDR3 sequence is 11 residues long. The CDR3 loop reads CASQNGETQYF. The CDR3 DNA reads TGTGCCAGCCAAAACGGAGAGACCCAGTACTTC.